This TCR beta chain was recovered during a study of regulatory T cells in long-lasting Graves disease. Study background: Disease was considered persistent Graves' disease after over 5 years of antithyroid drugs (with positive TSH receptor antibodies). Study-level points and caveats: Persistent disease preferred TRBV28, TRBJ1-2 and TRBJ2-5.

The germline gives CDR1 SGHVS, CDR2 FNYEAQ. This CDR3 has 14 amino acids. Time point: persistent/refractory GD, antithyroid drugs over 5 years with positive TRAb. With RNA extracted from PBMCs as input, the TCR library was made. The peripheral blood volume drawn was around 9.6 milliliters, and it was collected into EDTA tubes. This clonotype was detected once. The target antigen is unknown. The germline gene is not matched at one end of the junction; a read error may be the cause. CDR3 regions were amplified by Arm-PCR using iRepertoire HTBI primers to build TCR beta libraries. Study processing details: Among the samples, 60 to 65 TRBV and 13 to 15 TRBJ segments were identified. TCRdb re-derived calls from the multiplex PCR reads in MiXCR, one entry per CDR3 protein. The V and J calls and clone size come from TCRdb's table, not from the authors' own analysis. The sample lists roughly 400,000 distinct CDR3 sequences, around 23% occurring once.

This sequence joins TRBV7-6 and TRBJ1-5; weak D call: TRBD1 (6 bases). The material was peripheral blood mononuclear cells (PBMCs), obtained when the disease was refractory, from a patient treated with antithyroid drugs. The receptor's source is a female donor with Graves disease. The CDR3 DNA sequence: TGTGCCAGCAGCCGGGGGCCAATCAATCGGCCCCAGCATTTT. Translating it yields CASSRGPINRPQHF.